This is a list of T cell receptor beta chains from one sample in a study of vaccination and CD4 T cells after COVID-19. Which antigens these TCRs recognize remains unknown. In TCRdb, the PCR reads were re-called with MiXCR into one record per CDR3 protein. The table has some 8,000 distinct CDR3 sequences, about 61% seen once. Sequencing used CD4+ T cells from blood, cultured in vitro. The receptors originated from a human donor who had recovered from COVID-19. The CDR3 runs from the conserved cysteine through the conserved F or W. Fields, in order: J gene, V gene, CDR3 protein.

TRBJ1-2	TRBV20-1	CSARDPAANYGYTF
TRBJ2-5	TRBV2	CASRVQGETQYF
TRBJ1-2	TRBV7-9	CASSLNDAGGYTF
TRBJ1-1	TRBV6-1	CASRPRDYSIGNTEAFF
TRBJ1-6	TRBV19	CASSKWQEGPNSPLHF
TRBJ1-1	TRBV7-9	CASSLVTGLGTEAFF
TRBJ1-6	TRBV30	CAWSVPGGKNSPLHF
TRBJ1-6	TRBV7-2	CATRAGGPGSPLHF
TRBJ2-1	TRBV20-1	CSAGLVDNEQFF
TRBJ1-6	TRBV19	CASSRRTESSYNSPLHF
TRBJ1-2	TRBV10-3	CAISEGVVPYGYTF
TRBJ1-5	TRBV11-2	CASSLDSGGRQPQHF
TRBJ2-5	TRBV5-1	CASSAGTGGEETQYF
TRBJ1-5	TRBV20-1	CSARDGYRGTTGQPQHF
TRBJ1-1	TRBV11-2	CASSLYGALDTEAFF
TRBJ2-5	TRBV11-3	CASSLDGQETQYF
TRBJ1-2	TRBV7-9	CASSLEGLNTF
TRBJ1-6	TRBV19	CASKDPGQGGNSPLHF
TRBJ1-2	TRBV11-2	CASHPWGRDYGYTF
TRBJ1-1	TRBV20-1	CSARDGAAENTEAFF